The 30 T cell receptor beta chains given below trace back to one sample, sequenced in a study of blood T cells in healthy people across ages. Through a sample-barcoded 5' primer and a J-beta primer mix, a second PCR was run for about 6 to 12 cycles. TCRdb reprocessed the 5' RACE reads with MiXCR, giving one entry per CDR3 protein. The sample includes approximately 790,000 distinct CDR3 sequences, less than 80% seen only once; the top ten take about a quarter. Sequences were obtained from blood. These receptors were collected from a man younger than 40 in good health.

The CDR3 DNA is TGTGCCAGCAGCTCGGGTCCGGGGGCTGACTATGGCTACACCTTC. This gives the protein CASSSGPGADYGYTF. V gene TRBV7-2 combines with J gene TRBJ1-2, with D possibly being TRBD1 (6 bases). The CDR3 loop spans 15 amino acids. V gave up 4 bases and J gave up 3 bases, with 15 bases separating them. Germline-derived CDR1 and CDR2 are SGHTA and FQGNSA.

The chain has TRBV12-3 or TRBV12-4 and TRBJ1-2; a possible D gene is TRBD1 (6 bases). V dropped 4 bases and J dropped 8 bases, with 14 bases sitting between them. The CDR3 extends over 13 amino acids. CDR3: CASSWAGVGGYTF. DNA of the CDR3: TGTGCCAGCAGTTGGGCAGGGGTAGGGGGCTACACCTTC.

The chain is built from TRBV29-1 and TRBJ1-5; no reliable D call. V lost 3 bases and J 7 bases, leaving 16 bases between the germline ends. This CDR3 spans 14 amino acids. Germline loops: CDR1 SQVTM, CDR2 ANQGSEA. The CDR3 coding sequence is TGCAGCGTTGACCCGGACGGGTCAAAACAGCCCCAGCATTTT. It encodes CSVDPDGSKQPQHF.

This clonotype was counted between two and nine times. The rearrangement uses TRBV7-3 and TRBJ2-7; 10 bases are a match to TRBD2. Unmatched junction bases numbered 11, after V lost 5 bases and J lost 4 bases. From germline, CDR1 is SGHTA and CDR2 FQGTGA. The CDR3 length is 16 residues. CDR3 region: CASSPRLAGPHYEQYF. CDR3 nucleotide sequence: TGTGCCAGCAGCCCGCGACTAGCGGGCCCTCATTACGAGCAGTACTTC.

The chain carries TRBV12-3 or TRBV12-4 and TRBJ2-4, with 12 bases aligning to TRBD2. The DNA end lines up better with TRBJ2-5; the J call may be wrong. The CDR3 has 15 residues. The CDR3 coding sequence is TGTGCCAGCACCGCACTAGCGGGGGGCCAAGAGACCCAGTACTTC. Translating it yields CASTALAGGQETQYF.

The chain combines TRBV28 with TRBJ2-5, with a possible D match to TRBD1 (5 bases). V gave up 2 bases and J gave up 13 bases, with 11 bases separating them. This CDR3 has 11 residues. The germline CDR1 and CDR2 sequences are MDHEN and SYDVKM. The CDR3 loop reads CASSLNDRPYF. As DNA, the CDR3 is TGTGCCAGCAGTTTAAATGACAGACCGTACTTC.

Of note for this clonotype: Germline and junction disagree at one end, which may indicate a read error. The chain has TRBV27 and TRBJ2-1, with D maybe TRBD1 (6 bases). CDR3 length: 15 amino acids. Germline CDR1 MNHEY, CDR2 SMNVEV (reference sequence). As DNA, the CDR3 is TGTGCTAGCAATTTATGGGCAGGGACATACAATGAGCAGTTCTTC. Translation gives CASNLWAGTYNEQFF.

The chain carries TRBV29-1 and TRBJ1-2; D is ambiguous. Per the germline V gene, CDR1 is SQVTM and CDR2 is ANQGSEA. This CDR3 spans 13 amino acids. V gave up 7 bases and J gave up 1 base, with 13 bases separating them. Written as DNA, the CDR3 is TGCAGCGCAGACACCCAGAATAACTATGGCTACACCTTC. Translation gives CSADTQNNYGYTF.

V gene TRBV10-3 combines with J gene TRBJ2-7, with D possibly being TRBD2 (8 bases). Germline CDR1 reads ENHRY; CDR2 reads SYGVKD. Trimming took 6 bases from V and 0 from J, leaving 33 bases between them. The CDR3 has 21 residues. The CDR3 bases are TGTGCCATCAGCCAGCTAGGGCGGGACAGCGGGGGACTCCAAGACTCCTACGAGCAGTACTTC. Protein product: CAISQLGRDSGGLQDSYEQYF.

J is TRBJ2-5 and V is TRBV6-2 or TRBV6-3; TRBD1 matches at 8 bases. The J call may be in error: the DNA end matches TRBJ2-1 better. Per the germline V gene, CDR1 is MNHEY and CDR2 is SVGEGT. The CDR3 covers 15 residues. The DNA of the CDR3 is TGTGCCAGCAGCCGGATGACAGGGGCGGAAGAGACCCAGTTCTTC. Translating it yields CASSRMTGAEETQFF.

This clonotype was picked up a small number of times. The chain combines TRBV7-3 with TRBJ2-7, with D perhaps matching TRBD2 (5 bases). The ends were cut back, 5 bases at V and 7 bases at J, with 15 bases in the middle. Looked up from germline, CDR1 is SGHTA and CDR2 is FQGTGA. CDR3 length: 13 residues. The CDR3 DNA reads TGTGCCAGCAGCCCCGGCGGGTCCCGAGAGCAGTACTTC. This gives the protein CASSPGGSREQYF.

This clonotype turned up a few times. The rearrangement joins TRBV7-2 to TRBJ1-6; D is undetermined. This CDR3 spans 14 amino acids. Deletions cut 0 bases from V and 8 bases from J, with 8 bases between. The germline V gene has CDR1 SGHTA and CDR2 FQGNSA. This chain's CDR3 is CASSLAGSHSPLHF. The CDR3 bases are TGTGCCAGCAGCTTAGCAGGGAGTCATTCACCCCTCCACTTT.

This sequence joins TRBV21-1 and TRBJ2-5; the DNA was not used to check the table's D call, TRBD1. TRBV21-1 is a pseudogene. This CDR3 is built from 14 residues. The CDR3 reads CASSPQDRIETQYF. CDR3 bases: TGTGCCAGCAGCCCCCAAGACAGGATTGAGACCCAGTACTTC.

The DNA for the CDR3 is TGTGCCAGCAGTGAGGACAGGGGAGGGACCCAGTACTTC. Translation: CASSEDRGGTQYF. This chain connects TRBV12-3 or TRBV12-4 to TRBJ2-5; 9 positions agree with TRBD1. The CDR3 extends over 13 amino acids. V lost 5 bases, J lost 7 bases, and 5 bases stayed unmatched.

The rearrangement joins TRBV9 to TRBJ2-3, with TRBD2 matching 9 bases. CDR3 length: 16 residues. Losses at the gene ends were 0 bases for V and 10 bases for J; bases not matched to a gene: 12. Per germline, CDR1 SGDLS and CDR2 YYNGEE. The CDR3 protein is CASSVAPAGGQLAQYF. In DNA form, the CDR3 reads TGTGCCAGCAGCGTAGCTCCAGCGGGGGGTCAATTGGCGCAGTATTTT.

The rearrangement links TRBV28 to TRBJ2-4; D possibly matches TRBD1 or TRBD2 (6 bases each). The V end was cut by 2 bases, the J end by 8 bases, with 16 bases between. Per germline, CDR1 MDHEN and CDR2 SYDVKM. This CDR3 has 15 amino acids. The CDR3 region has the DNA TGTGCCAGCAGTTTACCGGGGGCGGGTAGGGACATTCAGTACTTC. Encoded protein: CASSLPGAGRDIQYF.

The chain employs TRBV4-3 and TRBJ2-4; the D gene is possibly TRBD1 (6 bases). Gene TRBJ2-7 matches the end of the DNA better, so the J call may be wrong. The CDR3 has 16 amino acids. Germline loops: CDR1 LGHNA, CDR2 YSLEER. CDR3 DNA: TGCGCCAGCAGCCAAGATTTTACAGGGCCAACCTACGAGCAGTACTTC. Amino acids: CASSQDFTGPTYEQYF.

This clonotype has just a few counts. The J gene is TRBJ2-3, the V gene TRBV20-1; 8 bases match TRBD1. The V and J ends lost 3 bases and 4 bases, in that order; junction bases with no gene match: 6. The CDR3 is made up of 14 amino acids. Germline CDR1 is DFQATT and CDR2 is SNEGSKA (reference sequence). CDR3 in amino acids: CSARPGGEADTQYF. The CDR3 DNA is TGCAGTGCTAGGCCAGGGGGCGAGGCAGATACGCAGTATTTT.

The chain uses TRBV7-2 and TRBJ2-7; D is unclear. Germline values: CDR1 SGHTA, CDR2 FQGNSA. Trimming pared 2 bases from V and 6 bases from J, leaving 8 bases between. The CDR3 length is 12 residues. The chain's CDR3 is CASSLMGSEQYF. CDR3 DNA: TGTGCCAGCAGCTTAATGGGGTCCGAGCAGTACTTC.

Worth noting for this clonotype: This may stem from a read error, because a much larger clone lies one nucleotide away. This rearrangement joins TRBV28 to TRBJ2-7; D uncertain. Per germline, CDR1 MDHEN and CDR2 SYDVKM. CDR3 length: 14 residues. CDR3 coding DNA: TGTGCCGGCAGTTTCGAAAACAGTGTCTACGAGCAGTACTTC. It translates to CAGSFENSVYEQYF.

This clonotype was seen a handful of times. The chain combines TRBV29-1 with TRBJ2-3, with 9 bases that match TRBD2. The germline gives CDR1 SQVTM, CDR2 ANQGSEA. This CDR3 contains 17 residues. The ends lost 3 bases at V and 4 bases at J; junction bases unmatched: 14. CDR3 protein: CSVESRGGASDPDTQYF. DNA for the CDR3: TGCAGCGTTGAGTCTCGCGGGGGGGCCTCGGACCCAGATACGCAGTATTTT.

This sequence joins TRBV2 and TRBJ2-4, with 11 positions matching TRBD1. With V trimmed by 8 bases and J by 9 bases, 6 bases remained unmatched. The germline V gene has CDR1 SNHLY and CDR2 FYNNEI. The CDR3 spans 13 residues. CDR3 nucleotide sequence: TGTGCCAGCCACGTGGGGACAGGGGGCATTCAGTACTTC. Its translation: CASHVGTGGIQYF.

The sample holds a few counts of this clonotype. The V and J genes are TRBV29-1 and TRBJ2-1, with D tentatively TRBD2 (5 bases). The CDR3 totals 12 residues. Germline loops: CDR1 SQVTM, CDR2 ANQGSEA. V was clipped by 6 bases and J by 8 bases, with 14 bases between them. As DNA, the CDR3 is TGCAGCGTCCCCACTAGAGGCTATGAGCAGTTCTTC. Protein product: CSVPTRGYEQFF.

J is TRBJ1-5 and V is TRBV20-1, with 11 nucleotides matching TRBD1. V shed 6 bases, J shed 2 bases, and the junction held 3 bases outside the gene matches. CDR1 and CDR2 (germline): DFQATT, SNEGSKA (reference sequence). This CDR3 is 14 amino acids long. The CDR3 region is CSATDRGRNQPQHF. The CDR3 DNA is TGCAGTGCCACGGACAGGGGGCGCAATCAGCCCCAGCATTTT.

V usage is TRBV4-2 and J usage is TRBJ1-6, with 12 bases aligning to TRBD1. Germline assignment: CDR1 LGHNA and CDR2 YNFKEQ. V lost 2 bases, J lost 9 bases, and 8 bases stayed unmatched. This CDR3 is 17 amino acids long. CDR3 sequence: CASSQHPGQGAVSPLHF. The CDR3 DNA sequence: TGTGCCAGCAGCCAACACCCGGGACAGGGGGCTGTTTCACCCCTCCACTTT.

This clonotype was counted between two and nine times. This chain uses TRBV29-1 with TRBJ2-7; 9 bases align to TRBD1. Losses at the gene ends were 1 base for V and 3 bases for J; bases not matched to a gene: 4. CDR1 SQVTM and CDR2 ANQGSEA come from the germline V gene. This CDR3 is 14 amino acids long. CDR3 loop: CSVEARTGDYEQYF. The CDR3 DNA sequence: TGCAGCGTTGAAGCCCGGACAGGGGACTACGAGCAGTACTTC.

The CDR3 loop reads CATSRDTNPGAVVLTF. In DNA form, the CDR3 reads TGTGCCACCAGCAGAGATACCAATCCGGGGGCTGTCGTCCTGACTTTC. The chain has TRBV15 and TRBJ2-6; D may be TRBD1 or TRBD2 (6 bases each). Deletions cut 0 bases from V and 12 bases from J, with 18 bases between. This CDR3 spans 16 amino acids. Germline V CDR1 and CDR2: LNHNV, YYDKDF (reference sequence).

In DNA form, the CDR3 reads TGTGCCAGCAGCCTCACGACAGGATCTATCTATGGCTACACCTTC. The encoded protein is CASSLTTGSIYGYTF. The chain is built from TRBV7-8 and TRBJ1-2; D may be TRBD1 (6 bases). The V gene's germline CDR1 is SGHVS and CDR2 FQNEAQ. Trimming took off 5 bases at V and 4 bases at J, with 17 bases between the two ends. The CDR3 contains 15 residues. Complete variable domain (other parts from reference TRBV7-8 and TRBJ1-2): GAGVSQSPRYKVAKRGQDVALRCDPISGHVSLFWYQQALGQGPEFLTYFQNEAQLDKSGLPSDRFFAERPEGSVSTLKIQRTQQEDSAVYLCASSLTTGSIYGYTFGSGTRLTVV.

The V gene is TRBV7-3, the J gene TRBJ2-1, with 11 bases identical to TRBD1. The CDR3 is 16 residues long. Per germline, CDR1 SGHTA and CDR2 FQGTGA. The trim removed 5 bases at V and 4 bases at J, leaving 7 bases unmatched. The CDR3 protein is CASSPSGTGGYNEQFF. CDR3 sequence (DNA): TGTGCCAGCAGCCCTTCGGGGACAGGGGGTTACAATGAGCAGTTCTTC. Full variable domain (rest looked up from reference TRBV7-3 and TRBJ2-1): GAGVSQTPSNKVTEKGKYVELRCDPISGHTALYWYRQSLGQGPEFLIYFQGTGAADDSGLPNDRFFAVRPEGSVSTLKIQRTERGDSAVYLCASSPSGTGGYNEQFFGPGTRLTVL.

The chain employs TRBV6-5 and TRBJ1-2, with TRBD1 matching 8 bases. The CDR3 extends over 14 amino acids. Germline CDR1 MNHEY, CDR2 SVGAGI. Trimming cost V 2 bases and J 7 bases; bases outside gene matches: 6. DNA of the CDR3: TGTGCCAGCAGTTACGTGGACAGGGATCGTGGCTACACCTTC. This encodes CASSYVDRDRGYTF.